This T cell receptor (beta chain) stems from a study of blood T cell repertoires in COVID-19. Overall study: Some COVID-19 samples were acute and others convalescent; all came from the United States, Italy and Spain. Nucleic acid was either cDNA or gDNA, and it came from T cells, B-cell-depleted T cells, or PBMCs.

J lost 1 base, V lost 3 bases, and 5 bases had no gene match. CDR1 MNHEY and CDR2 SMNVEV come from the germline V gene (reference sequence). This CDR3 spans 15 amino acids. Source study methods: Amplification with reference gene primers provided the estimates of nucleated cell counts. Assay used: immunoSEQ multiplex PCR; TCRdb lists only in-frame clones, some missing. The DNA gave D and trimming, while V, J and clone size come from that table. The sample contains 380,000 or so clones, roughly 90% of which appear only once. The chain links TRBV27 to TRBJ2-5; 7 bases are shared with TRBD1. The receptor was isolated from a man aged 35 to 55 with acute or convalescent COVID-19. The material sequenced was peripheral blood. The CDR3 nucleotides are TGTGCCAGCAGTTTCGACAGGGCCCCCCAAGAGACCCAGTACTTC. This gives the protein CASSFDRAPQETQYF.